This T cell receptor beta chain was recorded in a study of blood T cell repertoires in COVID-19. For the study at large: Acute and convalescent COVID-19 samples came from the United States, Italy and Spain. In each case, the material was cDNA or gDNA derived from T cells, B-cell-depleted T cells, or PBMCs.

Trimming took off 5 bases at V and 6 bases at J, with 18 bases between the two ends. The CDR3 spans 15 residues. Germline loops: CDR1 MNHEY, CDR2 SMNVEV (reference sequence). Libraries were prepared by immunoSEQ multiplex PCR; TCRdb keeps only in-frame clonotypes and omits some of them. The data show around 95,000 clones, more than 65% seen once. The chain uses TRBV27 and TRBJ2-3, with a possible D match to TRBD1 (7 bases). The specimen was peripheral blood. The TCR originated in a man between 65 and 85 years old with active or convalescent COVID-19. The DNA for the CDR3 is TGTGCCAGCAGTAACCGGGGGACAGCCAAGGATACGCAGTATTTT. It is translated as CASSNRGTAKDTQYF.